This is a list of T cell receptor beta chains from one sample in a study of blood T cell repertoires in COVID-19. The assay was immunoSEQ multiplex PCR, and TCRdb's table has in-frame clones only and misses some. The sample has 200,000 to 250,000 clones; about 80% are singletons. Sequencing was done on a sample of peripheral blood. Receptors were obtained from a woman in her fifties or sixties with acute or convalescent COVID-19. CDR3s include the opening cysteine and the closing phenylalanine or tryptophan. D genes are given only for firm matches. Some rows mark clone size as missing; the rest say once, few, many or name a class of expanded clone.

v_gene	abundance	j_gene	d_gene	CDR3nt	CDR3aa
TRBV6-5	-	TRBJ1-2	-	TGTGCCAGTAACGTAGCGGAGTATGGCTACACCTTC	CASNVAEYGYTF
TRBV7-2	-	TRBJ1-2	TRBD1	TGTGCCAGCAGCTTAGTTGGACAGGGGGCCTATGGCTACACCTTC	CASSLVGQGAYGYTF
TRBV2	few	TRBJ2-2	TRBD1	TGTGCCAGCAGTGTAAGGGGGCCGAGCACCGGGGAGCTGTTTTTT	CASSVRGPSTGELFF
TRBV2	-	TRBJ1-5	-	TGTGCCAGCAAGGATACAGGCCATAGCAATCAGCCCCAGCATTTT	CASKDTGHSNQPQHF
TRBV7-7	-	TRBJ2-5	-	TGTGCTAGCAGCCCCTCCTACCAAAGTAAACAAGAGACCCAGTACTTC	CASSPSYQSKQETQYF
TRBV12-3/TRBV12-4	-	TRBJ1-1	-	TGTGCCAGCAGCCCCGGGAGGGACACTGAAGCTTTCTTT	CASSPGRDTEAFF
TRBV6-1	once	TRBJ1-1	-	TGTGCCAGCAGTTCTGGGGGGTCGAGAATAGCTTTCTTT	CASSSGGSRIAFF
TRBV4-3	-	TRBJ1-4	TRBD1	TGCGCCAGCAGCCAAGGAGACAGGGATAATGAAAAACTGTTTTTT	CASSQGDRDNEKLFF
TRBV2	-	TRBJ1-2	TRBD1	TGTGCCAGCAGTATGGGACAGGGGAAGCATGGCTACACCTTC	CASSMGQGKHGYTF
TRBV7-8	-	TRBJ1-5	TRBD1	TGTGCCAGCAGCTCAAGGGGGCTACAGCCCCAGCATTTT	CASSSRGLQPQHF
TRBV3-1/TRBV3-2	-	TRBJ1-4	TRBD1	TGTGCCAGCAGCCACTCCGGGACAGGAGGAGAAAAACTGTTTTTT	CASSHSGTGGEKLFF
TRBV4-3	few	TRBJ2-1	TRBD1	TGCGCCAGCAGCCAACATACCGGGACAGGGAATAATGAGCAGTTCTTC	CASSQHTGTGNNEQFF
TRBV29-1	-	TRBJ2-1	TRBD1	TGCAGCGTTGAGTCGGGTTGGGACAGCTTGAATGAGCAGTTCTTC	CSVESGWDSLNEQFF
TRBV10-1	-	TRBJ2-7	TRBD2	TGCGCCAGCAGTGAGTCTGAAGGAGTGAGCGGGGGGAACGAACCTACCATTAGCTCCTACGAGCAGTACTTC	CASSESEGVSGGNEPTISSYEQYF
TRBV30	-	TRBJ1-2	-	TGTGCCTATCGACAGGACAACTATGGCTACACCTTC	CAYRQDNYGYTF
TRBV4-3	-	TRBJ2-1	TRBD2	TGCGCCAGCAGCCAAGAGGGGACTAGGTATTACAATGAGCAGTTCTTC	CASSQEGTRYYNEQFF
TRBV12-3/TRBV12-4	-	TRBJ2-1	-	TGTGCCAGCACCCCGGTAGAGTACAATGAGCAGTTCTTC	CASTPVEYNEQFF
TRBV15	-	TRBJ2-2	-	TGTGCCACCAGCAGAGATTACAGGACCGGGGAGCTGTTTTTT	CATSRDYRTGELFF
TRBV5-4	-	TRBJ2-7	-	TGTGCCAGCAGCTTGGGGGTGACTGATGCAAGGAACGAGCAGTACTTC	CASSLGVTDARNEQYF
TRBV10-3	-	TRBJ2-2	-	TGTGCCATCAGCCGATCTCAGGACGGGGAGCTGTTTTTT	CAISRSQDGELFF
TRBV27	-	TRBJ2-2	TRBD1	TGTGCCAGCAGCCGAAGACCCGGGACAGGCCGGACCGGGGAGCTGTTTTTT	CASSRRPGTGRTGELFF
TRBV5-6	-	TRBJ2-5	-	TGTGCCAGCAGCTTGGGGAGGGGAGAGACCCAGTACTTC	CASSLGRGETQYF
TRBV19	once	TRBJ2-7	-	TGTGCCAGTAGTATTTTAGGGGACTCACTCCACGAGCAGTACTTC	CASSILGDSLHEQYF
TRBV4-1	few	TRBJ2-5	TRBD2	TGCGCCAGCAGCCAACAAATAGCGGGGCAAGAGACCCAGTACTTC	CASSQQIAGQETQYF
TRBV25-1	-	TRBJ1-2	-	TGTGCCAGCAGTGACGGTTCCCTCTATGGCTACACCTTC	CASSDGSLYGYTF
TRBV15	-	TRBJ2-7	-	TGTGCCACCAGCATAGTCTGGGTACAGGGCAGCGAGCAGTACTTC	CATSIVWVQGSEQYF
TRBV11-1	-	TRBJ2-2	TRBD2	TGTGCCAGCAGCTTAGCGCGACTAGCCCAGGCAGGCGGGGAGCTGTTTTTT	CASSLARLAQAGGELFF
TRBV11-2	-	TRBJ1-2	TRBD1	TGTGCCAGCAGTTCGTCCCGGACAGGGAACTATGGCTACACCTTC	CASSSSRTGNYGYTF
TRBV5-5	-	TRBJ2-2	TRBD1	TGTGCCAGCAGCTTGATGTCAGGGGGCACCGGGGAGCTGTTTTTT	CASSLMSGGTGELFF
TRBV4-2	-	TRBJ2-1	TRBD1	TGTGCCAGCAGCCAAGACGTGGGACAGAGGCAGTTCTTC	CASSQDVGQRQFF
TRBV5-4	-	TRBJ2-1	-	TGTGCCAGCAGCTTGGGAGGCGGATCTCAAAGGAATGAGCAGTTCTTC	CASSLGGGSQRNEQFF
TRBV29-1	few	TRBJ2-1	-	TGCAGCGTGAGACTAACCTACAATGAGCAGTTCTTC	CSVRLTYNEQFF
TRBV5-1	-	TRBJ1-1	-	TGCGCCAGCAGCTCGGACAGTAACACTGAAGCTTTCTTT	CASSSDSNTEAFF
TRBV30	-	TRBJ2-7	-	TGTGCCTGGAAGGAAGGACACGGTACCTACGAGCAGTACTTC	CAWKEGHGTYEQYF
TRBV30	-	TRBJ1-4	-	TGTGCATCCTCTTTGCAGAATAATGAAAAACTGTTTTTT	CASSLQNNEKLFF
TRBV10-3	few	TRBJ1-2	-	TGTGCCATCAGTGGGACCTTAGGGACTGCCTCGGGTGGCTACACCTTC	CAISGTLGTASGGYTF
TRBV5-1	-	TRBJ2-5	TRBD1	TGCGCCAGCTGTACCGGGACAGGCAAAGAGACCCAGTACTTC	CASCTGTGKETQYF
TRBV5-1	-	TRBJ2-6	-	TGCGCCAGCAGCTTGGCCGTCTCTGGGGCCAACGTCCTGACTTTC	CASSLAVSGANVLTF
TRBV5-5	-	TRBJ2-3	TRBD2	TGTGCCAGCAGCTTTAGCGGGGCAAACACAGATACGCAGTATTTT	CASSFSGANTDTQYF
TRBV5-1	-	TRBJ2-5	TRBD1	TGCGCCAGCAGCTACTGGGACAGCCAAGAGACCCAGTACTTC	CASSYWDSQETQYF
TRBV27	-	TRBJ1-6	-	TGTGCCAGCAGAAGAGGGTTTTCACCCCTCCACTTT	CASRRGFSPLHF
TRBV2	-	TRBJ2-7	-	TGTGCCAGCATGAGGGGGGGGCACGAGCAGTACTTC	CASMRGGHEQYF
TRBV9	-	TRBJ2-5	TRBD1	TGTGCCAGCAGCACCCAGACAGGGATTCAAGAGACCCAGTACTTC	CASSTQTGIQETQYF
TRBV29-1	-	TRBJ2-1	-	TGCAGCACAGGCGGCGGGGTGAGATACAATGAGCAGTTCTTC	CSTGGGVRYNEQFF
TRBV11-2	-	TRBJ1-2	TRBD1	TGTGCCAGCAGCCCGGGACAGTGGATTGGCTACACCTTC	CASSPGQWIGYTF
TRBV19	-	TRBJ2-2	TRBD1	TGTGCCAGTGGATCGGACAGGGCGGTAACCGGGGAGCTGTTTTTT	CASGSDRAVTGELFF
TRBV12-3/TRBV12-4	-	TRBJ1-1	-	TGTGCCAGCAGTGCCTCCAGGGGCACTGAAGCTTTCTTT	CASSASRGTEAFF
TRBV9	once	TRBJ1-2	TRBD1	TGTGCCAGCAGCCCAGCTTTGGGGACAGGGGGCAATGGCTACACCTTC	CASSPALGTGGNGYTF
TRBV28	-	TRBJ1-4	-	TGTGCCAGCAGTTTTTTTCCTCAAAGGGGGGAAAAACTGTTTTTT	CASSFFPQRGEKLFF
TRBV9	-	TRBJ2-1	-	TGTGCCAGCAGCGTAGGTAGCCTAGCAAACAATGAGCAGTTCTTC	CASSVGSLANNEQFF
TRBV6-2/TRBV6-3	-	TRBJ2-1	-	TGTGCCAGCAGTTACTCGTGGGCTAACTCCTACAATGAGCAGTTCTTC	CASSYSWANSYNEQFF
TRBV23-1	-	TRBJ1-1	-	TGCGCCAGCAGGCGGGCTCGGAACACTGAAGCTTTCTTT	CASRRARNTEAFF
TRBV30	-	TRBJ1-4	TRBD1	TGTGCCTGGGCGACAGGGCGGCCTAATGAAAAACTGTTTTTT	CAWATGRPNEKLFF